Listed here are 4 T cell receptor beta chains from one sample, sequenced in a study of cytomegalovirus exposure and HLA in healthy donors. With 60 Vbeta and 13 Jbeta primers, the PCR was carried out. Measured with immunoSEQ multiplex PCR; TCRdb has only the in-frame clones, and not every one. This table holds more than 90,000 clones, less than 85% found once. The material sequenced was PBMCs. The receptors shown here come from a man in his fifties or sixties in good health and CMV-seropositive.

The CDR3 here is CASRQGGSNTEAFF. In nucleotides, the CDR3 is TGTGCCAGCAGGCAAGGGGGCAGCAACACTGAAGCTTTCTTT. The chain links TRBV11-3 to TRBJ1-1; TRBD1 matches 7 bases. CDR3 size: 14 residues. Germline assignment: CDR1 SGHNT and CDR2 YENEEA. The V and J ends lost 6 bases and 2 bases, in that order; junction bases with no gene match: 6.

The chain carries TRBV11-2 and TRBJ2-5; 10 positions match TRBD2. After removal of 1 base from V and 4 bases from J, the junction contained 6 bases not matched to a gene. The CDR3 runs to 16 residues. Germline values: CDR1 SGHAT, CDR2 FQNNGV. Here the CDR3 DNA reads TGTGCCAGCAGCTTAGGGACTAGCGGACTAGGAGAGACCCAGTACTTC. It translates to CASSLGTSGLGETQYF.

The V call is TRBV11-2, the J call TRBJ2-1; no clear D. The germline V and J ends were trimmed by 3 bases and 6 bases, with 6 bases remaining between them. The CDR3 contains 12 residues. Germline CDR1 SGHAT, CDR2 FQNNGV. The CDR3 reads CASSFPSNEQFF. The CDR3 coding sequence is TGTGCCAGCAGCTTCCCTTCCAATGAGCAGTTCTTC.

This clone was observed a handful of times. The V and J genes are TRBV15 and TRBJ1-1; 9 bases line up with TRBD1. Germline loops: CDR1 LNHNV, CDR2 YYDKDF (reference sequence). CDR3 length: 15 amino acids. The V gene end was trimmed by 5 bases and the J gene end by 0 bases; junction bases not matched to a gene: 4. The CDR3 DNA sequence: TGTGCCACCAGCTTAACAGGGGGCCTGAACACTGAAGCTTTCTTT. Translation: CATSLTGGLNTEAFF.